These T cell receptor beta chains were read from a single sample in a study of PD-1 blockade in classical Hodgkin lymphoma. Assay used: immunoSEQ multiplex PCR; TCRdb lists only in-frame clones, some missing. The data hold just under 7,500 clones, with about 82% observed a single time. The sequenced sample was peripheral blood mononuclear cells (PBMCs), obtained before the fourth cycle of nivolumab. The receptors here all came from a human donor with classical Hodgkin lymphoma. CDR3s include the opening cysteine and the closing phenylalanine or tryptophan. Fields, in order: CDR3 DNA, CDR3 protein, clone size, V gene, D gene, J gene. The D gene is left open where the match is weak. The listing skips clone size in some rows; elsewhere it reads once, few, many or a size class.

TGTGCCAGCAGCGGCCCGACGGGGGCCAACGCTGAAGCTTTCTTT | CASSGPTGANAEAFF | . | TRBV9 | . | TRBJ1-1
TGTGCCAGCAGGGGACAGGAGGCTCAGCCCCAGCATTTT | CASRGQEAQPQHF | . | TRBV28 | TRBD1 | TRBJ1-5
TGCGCCAGCAGCCAAGAGACCTACCCCACCTACGAGCAGTACTTC | CASSQETYPTYEQYF | once | TRBV5-4 | . | TRBJ2-7
TGTGCCACCAGCAGACCCCCCGGGACAGGGCTCTACGAGCAGTACTTC | CATSRPPGTGLYEQYF | . | TRBV15 | TRBD1 | TRBJ2-7
TGTGCCTGGAGTGGGACAGTTGTAGGCTATGGCTACACCTTC | CAWSGTVVGYGYTF | . | TRBV30 | . | TRBJ1-2
TGTGCCAGCTCACTTGGTGAACGGTACAATGAGCAGTTCTTC | CASSLGERYNEQFF | . | TRBV18 | . | TRBJ2-1
TGTGCCAGCAGTCCAAGGACAGGGGATCTAAATACGCAGTATTTT | CASSPRTGDLNTQYF | . | TRBV27 | TRBD1 | TRBJ2-3
TGTGCCAGCAGATTATGGGGGGTTTGGGGGAGCTCCTATAATTCACCCCTCCACTTT | CASRLWGVWGSSYNSPLHF | . | TRBV27 | . | TRBJ1-6
TGTGCCAGCTCACCCTTCGGGACAGGGGTCTCTAACTATGGCTACACCTTC | CASSPFGTGVSNYGYTF | few | TRBV18 | TRBD1 | TRBJ1-2
TGCGCCAGCAGCCAAGGCCGAGGATACACCGGGGAGCTGTTTTTT | CASSQGRGYTGELFF | few | TRBV4-3 | . | TRBJ2-2
TGTGCCAGCAGCTTAGACGGCAGACAGCAAGAGACCCAGTACTTC | CASSLDGRQQETQYF | . | TRBV11-3 | . | TRBJ2-5
TGTGCCAGCAGCTTATATGGGCTGAACACTGAAGCTTTCTTT | CASSLYGLNTEAFF | . | TRBV7-2 | . | TRBJ1-1